This T cell receptor (beta chain) was sequenced in a study of graft-versus-host responses after intestinal transplantation. Study-wide background: Recipients had multivisceral, liver-intestinal, or isolated intestinal transplants. Every one of the recipients received anti-thymocyte globulin induction and afterwards took tacrolimus and steroids for around three years. Study findings and constraints: Recipient bone marrow held GvH clones, some seen earlier in ileum or blood. Clonal ratios of graft-versus-host to host-versus-graft in allografts were high for patients exhibiting graft-donor T cell macrochimerism.

With respect to this clone: Its target is unknown.

The method was immunoSEQ multiplex PCR; TCRdb's version includes in-frame clones alone and lacks a portion of them. The data show about 27,000 clones, around 94% seen once. CDR3 size: 14 residues. Germline trimming cut 5 bases from V and 4 bases from J; bases unmatched to any gene: 5. Germline CDR1 MNHEY, CDR2 SMNVEV (reference sequence). Here the sequenced sample was PBMCs, taken just over 29 days after intestinal transplant. The source of this sequence is a human patient who received an intestinal transplant, so some T cells may come from the graft donor. The chain uses TRBV27 and TRBJ2-1, with 7 bases fitting TRBD2. DNA for the CDR3: TGTGCCAGCAGTAGCGGACTAGATTACAATGAGCAGTTCTTC. As protein: CASSSGLDYNEQFF.